This T cell receptor beta chain was sequenced during a study of OX40 agonist ivuxolimab in advanced cancers. The wider study: Those treated in dose escalation had hepatocellular carcinoma, melanoma, renal cell cancer or head and neck cancer.

Assay: immunoSEQ multiplex PCR; the TCRdb copy retains only in-frame clones and omits some. The repertoire has 95,000 or so clones, about 90% of them found once; the top ten carry roughly 0.53%. The TCR was taken from an adult with an advanced solid tumor such as melanoma, head and neck, liver or kidney cancer. Specimen: CD4+ or CD8+ T cells sorted from blood, collected in a trial of the OX40 agonist ivuxolimab.

The CDR3 region has the DNA TGTGCCATCAGTTCAAGGGGACTAGCGGGAGGGCCCAACAATGAGCAGTTCTTC. Its protein is CAISSRGLAGGPNNEQFF. J is TRBJ2-1 and V is TRBV10-3; TRBD2 matches at 16 bases. After removal of 5 bases from V and 5 bases from J, the junction contained 9 bases not matched to a gene. Germline-derived CDR1 and CDR2 are ENHRY and SYGVKD. The CDR3 contains 18 residues.